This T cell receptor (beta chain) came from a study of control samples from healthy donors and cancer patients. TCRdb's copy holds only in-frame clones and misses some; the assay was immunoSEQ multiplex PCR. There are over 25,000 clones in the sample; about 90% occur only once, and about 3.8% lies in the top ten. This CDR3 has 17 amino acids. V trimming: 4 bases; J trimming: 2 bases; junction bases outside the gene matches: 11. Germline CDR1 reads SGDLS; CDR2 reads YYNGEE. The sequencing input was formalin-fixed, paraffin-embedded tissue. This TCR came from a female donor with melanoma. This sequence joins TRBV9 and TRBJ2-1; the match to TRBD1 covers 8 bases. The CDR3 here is CASSSSQGVGTYNEQFF. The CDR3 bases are TGTGCCAGCAGCTCGTCACAGGGGGTAGGCACCTACAATGAGCAGTTCTTC.